A single sample is the source of the 21 T cell receptor beta chains below, sequenced in a study of cytomegalovirus exposure and HLA in healthy donors. The primer mix had 60 Vbeta and 13 Jbeta primers. This table comes from immunoSEQ multiplex PCR, and its TCRdb copy is limited to in-frame clones, with some not included. The data show fewer than 250,000 clones, 79% seen once. What was sequenced was PBMCs. Receptors originate from a woman younger than 30 in good health and CMV-seronegative.

This clone was recorded only once. The rearrangement uses TRBV2 and TRBJ2-2; D might be TRBD2 (5 bases). This CDR3 spans 12 amino acids. Trimming removed 7 bases from V and 8 bases from J, with 11 bases in between. Per the germline V gene, CDR1 is SNHLY and CDR2 is FYNNEI. The CDR3 here is CASIGGKGELFF. The CDR3 DNA reads as TGTGCCAGCATCGGAGGAAAAGGGGAGCTGTTTTTT.

The chain recombines TRBV5-1 with TRBJ2-5; tentatively, D is TRBD2 (5 bases). CDR1 and CDR2 (germline): SGHRS, YFSETQ. Trimming removed 1 base at V and 0 bases at J, with 16 bases between. This CDR3 has 17 residues. The CDR3 nucleotides are TGCGCCAGCAGCTTGTTAGATCTAGAGGGATACCAAGAGACCCAGTACTTC. It specifies CASSLLDLEGYQETQYF.

The V call is TRBV5-5, the J call TRBJ2-3; 13 bases are a match to TRBD2. This CDR3 has 16 residues. V was clipped by 7 bases and J by 6 bases; unmatched bases: 11. In germline, CDR1 is SGHKS, CDR2 YYEKEE (reference sequence). The CDR3: CASCLLGTSGDDTQYF. The CDR3 nucleotides read TGTGCCAGCTGCCTCCTAGGGACTAGCGGGGATGATACGCAGTATTTT.

This clone was recorded once. V and J are TRBV19 and TRBJ2-3, with 8 bases identical to TRBD2. Germline V gives CDR1 LNHDA, CDR2 SQIVND (reference sequence). The length of the CDR3 is 16 residues. The ends lost 6 bases at V and 0 bases at J; junction bases unmatched: 8. CDR3 DNA sequence: TGTGCCAGTAGCTCACTAGCGGAGACTAGCACAGATACGCAGTATTTT. The encoded protein is CASSSLAETSTDTQYF.

This chain uses TRBV4-1 with TRBJ1-1, with a tentative D call TRBD1 (6 bases). The V gene's germline CDR1 is MGHRA and CDR2 YSYEKL. The CDR3 is 15 residues long. V was clipped by 5 bases and J by 0 bases, with 13 bases between them. The chain's CDR3 is CASSARGQMNTEAFF. The DNA of the CDR3 is TGCGCCAGCAGCGCCCGTGGACAGATGAACACTGAAGCTTTCTTT.

J is TRBJ1-2 and V is TRBV19; D perhaps matches TRBD1 (5 bases). There are 13 residues in the CDR3. Germline-derived CDR1 and CDR2 are LNHDA and SQIVND (reference sequence). Trimming took off 7 bases at V and 3 bases at J, with 12 bases between the two ends. CDR3 region: CASKIQDHYGYTF. The CDR3 DNA reads TGTGCCAGTAAAATACAGGACCACTATGGCTACACCTTC. Using reference TRBV19 and TRBJ1-2 for the parts outside the CDR3, the full variable domain is DGGITQSPKYLFRKEGQNVTLSCEQNLNHDAMYWYRQDPGQGLRLIYYSQIVNDFQKGDIAEGYSVSREKKESFPLTVTSAQKNPTAFYLCASKIQDHYGYTFGSGTRLTVV.

This clone appeared a single time. The chain uses TRBV5-6 and TRBJ1-5; D is unclear. The CDR3 runs 15 residues. In germline, CDR1 is SGHDT, CDR2 YYEEEE. V was cut by 4 bases and J by 5 bases, with 16 bases left in between. CDR3 protein: CASSHGRPRDQPQHF. As DNA, the CDR3 is TGTGCCAGCAGCCACGGCCGTCCGCGGGATCAGCCCCAGCATTTT.

This sequence joins TRBV5-4 and TRBJ2-3, with D tentatively TRBD1 (6 bases). The germline V gene has CDR1 SGHNT and CDR2 YYREEE (reference sequence). The CDR3 length is 15 residues. Trimming left V 4 bases short and J 1 base short, with 13 bases between. CDR3 nucleotides: TGTGCCAGCAGCCTAACCGGGACACGCACAGATACGCAGTATTTT. Amino acid sequence: CASSLTGTRTDTQYF.

This clone was seen more than once but under ten times. The V call is TRBV6-5, the J call TRBJ2-3; possible D gene TRBD2, 5 bases. V lost 6 bases, J lost 2 bases, and 12 bases lay in between. This CDR3 has 14 residues. CDR1 MNHEY and CDR2 SVGAGI come from the germline V gene. This CDR3 is CASSRQEATDTQYF. Here the CDR3 DNA reads TGTGCCAGCAGCCGTCAGGAGGCCACAGATACGCAGTATTTT.

V usage is TRBV18 and J usage is TRBJ1-1; the D gene is possibly TRBD1 (6 bases). V lost 3 bases to trimming and J lost 3 bases, with 8 bases between them. The CDR3 totals 13 residues. Germline CDR1 and CDR2: KGHSH and LQKENI. CDR3 sequence: CASSPYRDTEAFF. The CDR3, as DNA: TGTGCCAGCTCACCTTACAGGGACACTGAAGCTTTCTTT.

Of note for this clone: Compared with germline, one end of the junction differs, possibly owing to a read error. The chain links TRBV7-9 to TRBJ2-3, with 11 bases lining up with TRBD2. Germline V gene data show CDR1 as SEHNR and CDR2 as FQNEAQ (reference sequence). CDR3 length: 16 residues. CDR3 sequence reads: CSSSYPSGGNTDTQYF. Here the CDR3 DNA reads TGTTCCAGCAGTTACCCTAGCGGGGGGAACACAGATACGCAGTATTTT.

V gene TRBV2 combines with J gene TRBJ1-5; 7 bases are shared with TRBD1. Trimming at V came to 2 bases and at J to 5 bases, leaving 24 bases not matched to a gene. Germline values: CDR1 SNHLY, CDR2 FYNNEI. The CDR3 contains 21 residues. The CDR3 protein is CASSEQDRAISKVVDYQPQHF. The CDR3 DNA reads as TGTGCCAGCAGTGAACAAGACAGGGCCATATCCAAGGTGGTCGACTATCAGCCCCAGCATTTT.

The rearrangement uses TRBV15 and TRBJ1-1; D unclear. Germline V CDR1 and CDR2: LNHNV, YYDKDF (reference sequence). CDR3 length: 14 residues. Trimming shortened V by 3 bases and J by 1 base, and 9 bases separated the two germline ends. CDR3 sequence (DNA): TGTGCCACCAGCAGCGCCATGAGGAACACTGAAGCTTTCTTT. Protein sequence: CATSSAMRNTEAFF. Full variable domain (missing parts from reference TRBV15 and TRBJ1-1): DAMVIQNPRYQVTQFGKPVTLSCSQTLNHNVMYWYQQKSSQAPKLLFHYYDKDFNNEADTPDNFQSRRPNTSFCFLDIRSPGLGDTAMYLCATSSAMRNTEAFFGQGTRLTVV.

CDR3 amino acids: CASSPGIGTSGTDTQYF. The CDR3 DNA reads as TGTGCCAGCTCACCCGGCATCGGGACTAGCGGCACAGATACGCAGTATTTT. V gene TRBV18 combines with J gene TRBJ2-3, with TRBD2 matching over 10 bases. CDR1 is KGHSH and CDR2 is LQKENI in the germline V gene. Trimming removed 3 bases from V and 1 base from J; junction bases left unmatched: 7. CDR3 length: 17 amino acids.

In its sample, this clone was seen a few times. This rearrangement joins TRBV27 to TRBJ1-6; 7 bases line up with TRBD1. The trim removed 2 bases at V and 9 bases at J, leaving 7 bases unmatched. In germline, CDR1 is MNHEY, CDR2 SMNVEV (reference sequence). The CDR3 is 15 residues long. The CDR3 coding sequence is TGTGCCAGCAGTTTAAAGGCGGCAGGGGGTTCACCCCTCCACTTT. Translation gives CASSLKAAGGSPLHF.

The J gene is TRBJ1-5, the V gene TRBV5-4, with 8 bases lining up with TRBD1. Germline CDR1 and CDR2: SGHNT and YYREEE (reference sequence). The CDR3 totals 18 residues. With 0 bases clipped from V and 2 bases from J, the junction kept 10 bases outside the gene matches. The CDR3 sequence is CASSLAVAGGSGNQPQHF. As DNA, the CDR3 is TGTGCCAGCAGCTTGGCCGTTGCAGGGGGCTCAGGCAATCAGCCCCAGCATTTT.

This sequence joins TRBV27 and TRBJ1-1; TRBD1 aligns across 7 bases. This CDR3 spans 14 amino acids. The germline gives CDR1 MNHEY, CDR2 SMNVEV (reference sequence). Losses at the gene ends were 5 bases for V and 3 bases for J; bases not matched to a gene: 6. The CDR3 DNA follows: TGTGCCAGCAGTCCCGTACAGGGGCACACTGAAGCTTTCTTT. Translated, it gives CASSPVQGHTEAFF.

The genes are TRBV6-5 and TRBJ2-1; D call uncertain. Per the germline V gene, CDR1 is MNHEY and CDR2 is SVGAGI. The V and J ends lost 2 bases and 3 bases respectively, with 11 bases between them. This CDR3 region has 15 residues. The CDR3 region is CASSYERSLYNEQFF. CDR3 sequence (DNA): TGTGCCAGCAGTTACGAGCGATCCCTCTACAATGAGCAGTTCTTC.

The chain couples TRBV6-1 to TRBJ2-3; TRBD2 is a possible D gene (5 bases). Germline CDR1 MNHNS, CDR2 SASEGT. The CDR3 covers 16 residues. Trimming pared 4 bases from V and 0 bases from J, leaving 14 bases between. This chain's CDR3 is CASSVRLASSTDTQYF. DNA for the CDR3: TGTGCCAGCAGTGTTCGTCTAGCTTCTAGCACAGATACGCAGTATTTT.

The genes are TRBV19 and TRBJ1-5, with 7 bases identical to TRBD1. CDR1 is LNHDA, CDR2 SQIVND, per germline (reference sequence). Germline trimming cut 7 bases from V and 4 bases from J; bases unmatched to any gene: 4. CDR3 length: 13 amino acids. The CDR3 sequence: CASTDRANQPQHF. In nucleotides, the CDR3 is TGTGCCAGTACCGACAGGGCGAATCAGCCCCAGCATTTT.

The V and J genes are TRBV27 and TRBJ2-7; 9 positions match TRBD1. Germline CDR1 and CDR2: MNHEY and SMNVEV (reference sequence). There are 15 residues in the CDR3. V shed 6 bases, J shed 2 bases, and the junction held 8 bases outside the gene matches. This CDR3 is CASRIGTGRTYEQYF. The CDR3 bases are TGTGCCAGCAGGATCGGGACAGGGCGGACCTACGAGCAGTACTTC.